Reported below is one TCR beta chain. Its matching antigen is unknown. The sample belongs to a study of CD8+ T cells in alopecia areata. After isolation, RNA underwent reverse transcription to generate cDNA as the sequencing template. Clones were read by immunoSEQ multiplex PCR, and TCRdb kept only the in-frame ones, dropping some. The sample yields 90,000 to 130,000 clones, roughly 59% seen once. V lost 6 bases and J 0 bases, leaving 9 bases between the germline ends. From germline, CDR1 is SEHNR and CDR2 FQNEAQ (reference sequence). This CDR3 region has 13 residues. Points from the study as a whole: Alopecia totalis/universalis scalp especially showed more expanded CD8+ clones than normal scalp. Besides other cells, scalp samples also yield sequences of resident alphabeta T cells from normal skin.

The gene calls are TRBV7-9 and TRBJ2-7, with D unclear. The sequenced sample was CD8+ T cells sorted from blood. The clonotype comes from a human donor in good health. The CDR3 reads CASSLLNSYEQYF. In nucleotides, the CDR3 is TGTGCCAGCAGTCTCCTTAACTCCTACGAGCAGTACTTC.